This entry lists 8 T cell receptor beta chains sequenced from one sample in a study of blood T cells in healthy people across ages. Alongside a J-beta primer mix, a sample-barcoded 5' primer served in a second PCR lasting about 7 to 12 cycles. TCRdb reprocessed the 5' RACE reads with MiXCR, giving one entry per CDR3 protein. The data show hundreds of thousands of distinct CDR3 sequences, with 25% to 30% seen just once and 29% held by the top ten. Material: blood. The origin of the receptors is an older woman in good health.

The chain combines TRBV29-1 with TRBJ2-1; D gene unclear. CDR1 and CDR2 from the germline V gene are SQVTM and ANQGSEA. This CDR3 is built from 11 residues. V was trimmed by 3 bases and J by 3 bases, leaving 3 bases between them. This chain's CDR3 is CSVDSYNEQFF. Here the CDR3 DNA reads TGCAGCGTTGACAGCTACAATGAGCAGTTCTTC.

CDR3 protein: CASSAQGAANEKLFF. As DNA, the CDR3 is TGTGCCAGCAGTGCCCAGGGGGCGGCAAATGAAAAACTGTTTTTT. The chain recombines TRBV25-1 with TRBJ1-4, with 8 bases lining up with TRBD1. With 4 bases clipped from V and 5 bases from J, the junction kept 6 bases outside the gene matches. The CDR3 is 15 amino acids. Germline V gene sequence: CDR1 MGHDK, CDR2 SYGVNS.

This chain connects TRBV4-1 to TRBJ1-4; a possible D gene is TRBD1 (6 bases). CDR3 length equals 16 residues. V was clipped by 4 bases and J by 1 base, with 13 bases between them. Germline CDR1 and CDR2: MGHRA and YSYEKL. Here the CDR3 DNA reads TGCGCCAGCAGCCCCGGATCCAGGGGAACTAATGAAAAACTGTTTTTT. Protein sequence: CASSPGSRGTNEKLFF.

The chain couples TRBV20-1 to TRBJ2-6; maybe TRBD2 (5 bases). The V end lost 6 bases, the J end lost 4 bases, and 13 bases lay between the germline ends. Per the germline V gene, CDR1 is DFQATT and CDR2 is SNEGSKA (reference sequence). CDR3 length: 14 residues. DNA for the CDR3: TGCAGTGCCCCGATTTGGAGGGGGGCCAACGTCCTGACTTTC. Translation gives CSAPIWRGANVLTF.

This chain links TRBV5-1 with TRBJ2-5; TRBD2 aligns across 9 bases. Germline-derived CDR1 and CDR2 are SGHRS and YFSETQ. The CDR3 consists of 15 residues. J gave up 2 bases and V 0 bases, and 2 bases lay outside the gene matches. CDR3 sequence reads: CASSLGLAAQETQYF. In nucleotides, the CDR3 is TGCGCCAGCAGCTTGGGACTAGCGGCGCAAGAGACCCAGTACTTC.

Notes on this clonotype: Because it lacks the conserved phenylalanine or tryptophan at the end, this CDR3 is likely a read error. The rearrangement links TRBV27 to TRBJ2-3; TRBD1 aligns across 8 bases. Unmatched junction bases numbered 18, after V lost 5 bases and J lost 8 bases. CDR1 is MNHEY and CDR2 is SMNVEV in the germline V gene (reference sequence). The CDR3 contains 17 residues. CDR3 residues: CASSQLWGQAAEGTQYS. The DNA of the CDR3 is TGTGCCAGCAGTCAACTTTGGGGACAGGCCGCAGAGGGTACGCAGTATTCT.

This clonotype occurred once. The rearrangement joins TRBV5-4 to TRBJ2-1; the D gene is possibly TRBD1 (6 bases). The CDR3 is 15 amino acids. Germline assignment: CDR1 SGHNT and CDR2 YYREEE (reference sequence). With 4 bases removed from V and 1 base from J, the gap between germline ends came to 12 bases. In DNA, the CDR3 is TGTGCCAGCAGCCCTAAACAGGGTTCCTACAATGAGCAGTTCTTC. Its translation is CASSPKQGSYNEQFF.

This clonotype was seen more than once but under ten times. The genes are TRBV20-1 and TRBJ2-3, with TRBD2 matching over 13 bases. CDR3 size: 18 residues. In germline, CDR1 is DFQATT, CDR2 SNEGSKA (reference sequence). Unmatched junction bases numbered 13, after V lost 3 bases and J lost 4 bases. CDR3 sequence: CSARDLGLAGAFSDTQYF. The CDR3 DNA follows: TGCAGTGCTAGGGATTTAGGACTAGCGGGGGCTTTTTCAGATACGCAGTATTTT.